Listed here are 12 T cell receptor beta chains from one sample, sequenced in a study of OX40 agonist ivuxolimab in advanced cancers. Assay: immunoSEQ multiplex PCR; the TCRdb copy retains only in-frame clones and omits some. This table holds 50,000 to 55,000 clones, about four fifths found once. Material: CD4+ or CD8+ T cells sorted from blood, obtained in a trial of the OX40 agonist ivuxolimab. The receptors stem from an adult with an advanced solid tumor such as melanoma, head and neck, liver or kidney cancer.

CDR3 DNA: TGTGCCAGTAGGACAGGGGGGACCCTAGGCGAGCAGTACTTC. Translating it yields CASRTGGTLGEQYF. The chain joins TRBV19 to TRBJ2-7; 9 bases align to TRBD1. Germline values: CDR1 LNHDA, CDR2 SQIVND (reference sequence). V dropped 6 bases and J dropped 6; count of bases not matched to a gene: 9. CDR3 size: 14 residues.

The chain is built from TRBV6-6 and TRBJ2-5; 7 nucleotides agree with TRBD1. With 6 bases clipped from V and 3 bases from J, the junction kept 4 bases outside the gene matches. CDR3 size: 13 residues. From germline, CDR1 is MNHNY and CDR2 SVGAGI (reference sequence). CDR3 in amino acids: CASRRGQKETQYF. CDR3 in DNA: TGTGCCAGCAGGAGGGGACAGAAAGAGACCCAGTACTTC.

The gene calls are TRBV10-2 and TRBJ2-5, with 10 bases matching TRBD1. Germline assignment: CDR1 WSHSY and CDR2 SAAADI. The CDR3 totals 14 residues. With 6 bases clipped from V and 1 base from J, the junction kept 2 bases outside the gene matches. Here the CDR3 DNA reads TGCGCCAGCAGGGGGACAGGGGTCCAAGAGACCCAGTACTTC. Protein product: CASRGTGVQETQYF.

The rearrangement joins TRBV5-1 to TRBJ1-5; D is uncertain. Trimming stripped 0 bases from V and 4 bases from J, with 8 bases between. Germline values: CDR1 SGHRS, CDR2 YFSETQ. CDR3 size: 14 residues. CDR3 nucleotides: TGCGCCAGCAGCTTGGCGTCGGGTAATCAGCCCCAGCATTTT. Its translation: CASSLASGNQPQHF.

The V and J genes are TRBV7-3 and TRBJ2-1; 8 bases agree with TRBD1. This CDR3 spans 16 amino acids. Germline V gene sequence: CDR1 SGHTA, CDR2 FQGTGA. After removal of 4 bases from V and 3 bases from J, the junction contained 8 bases not matched to a gene. The CDR3 bases are TGTGCCAGCAGCTCAACCGGGACAGGAAACTACAATGAGCAGTTCTTC. Translation: CASSSTGTGNYNEQFF.

The sample holds one count of this clone. The chain links TRBV5-1 to TRBJ2-2; possible D gene TRBD1, 6 bases. CDR1 and CDR2 from the germline V gene are SGHRS and YFSETQ. Trimming took 1 base from V and 8 from J, leaving 15 bases between them. The CDR3 has 15 residues. The CDR3 sequence: CASSLMGQPSGELFF. CDR3 bases: TGCGCCAGCAGCTTGATGGGACAACCCTCTGGGGAGCTGTTTTTT.

The chain links TRBV28 to TRBJ1-3, with no clear D. Germline loops: CDR1 MDHEN, CDR2 SYDVKM. V was trimmed by 2 bases and J by 0 bases, leaving 14 bases between them. The CDR3 covers 17 residues. Here the CDR3 reads CASSLILGIGSGNTIYF. The CDR3 DNA follows: TGTGCCAGCAGTTTAATATTGGGTATCGGCTCTGGAAACACCATATATTTT. The whole variable domain, remainder taken from reference TRBV28 and TRBJ1-3, is DVKVTQSSRYLVKRTGEKVFLECVQDMDHENMFWYRQDPGLGLRLIYFSYDVKMKEKGDIPEGYSVSREKKERFSLILESASTNQTSMYLCASSLILGIGSGNTIYFGEGSWLTVV.

The chain recombines TRBV19 with TRBJ2-3; TRBD2 might be the D (6 bases). The CDR3 is 16 amino acids. Trimming took off 3 bases at V and 0 bases at J, with 13 bases between the two ends. Germline loops: CDR1 LNHDA, CDR2 SQIVND (reference sequence). Here the CDR3 reads CASSILAGSSTDTQYF. CDR3 sequence (DNA): TGTGCCAGTAGTATTTTGGCGGGGTCTAGCACAGATACGCAGTATTTT.

The V call is TRBV6-5, the J call TRBJ2-7; D gene uncertain. CDR3 length: 15 residues. CDR1 MNHEY and CDR2 SVGAGI come from the germline V gene. V gave up 3 bases and J gave up 4 bases, with 16 bases separating them. CDR3 protein: CASSYLTAEGYEQYF. Here the CDR3 DNA reads TGTGCCAGCAGTTATCTCACGGCGGAAGGTTACGAGCAGTACTTC.

This clone was seen a single time. The chain employs TRBV27 and TRBJ2-5; 10 positions match TRBD1. The germline CDR1 and CDR2 sequences are MNHEY and SMNVEV (reference sequence). With V trimmed by 6 bases and J by 6 bases, 13 bases remained unmatched. This CDR3 spans 16 amino acids. In DNA, the CDR3 is TGTGCCAGCAGCTTGGTAGGGACAGGGGTCATGAAGACCCAGTACTTC. Protein sequence: CASSLVGTGVMKTQYF.

The V and J genes are TRBV7-2 and TRBJ2-7; 12 bases match TRBD2. CDR1 SGHTA and CDR2 FQGNSA come from the germline V gene. The CDR3 runs 17 residues. Trimming took 5 bases from V and 6 from J; bases not matched to a gene: 14. The CDR3 loop reads CASSQTLGGLAGPEQYF. The CDR3 DNA reads as TGTGCCAGCAGCCAGACCCTTGGAGGACTAGCGGGACCCGAGCAGTACTTC.

The chain combines TRBV5-1 with TRBJ2-3, with TRBD2 identical over 7 bases. V lost 1 base to trimming and J lost 0 bases; unmatched junction nucleotides: 8. Germline CDR1 SGHRS, CDR2 YFSETQ. The CDR3 covers 17 residues. CDR3 sequence (DNA): TGCGCCAGCAGCTTGAACCTTCTAGCGGCTAGCACAGATACGCAGTATTTT. Its translation is CASSLNLLAASTDTQYF.